What follows is one TCR beta chain and its context. The antigen it recognizes is unknown. The sequence runs out 3 residues before the end of the CDR3; the remainder is reconstructed from the germline J gene. Other DNA sequences in this sample translate to the same CDR3. Every participant had a single incident cervical HPV16 infection, and women with prevalent HPV16 infections were excluded. Cervical HPV DNA was detected with MY09/MY11 PCR, and genotyping was done by dot-blot hybridization. Approximately 16 mL of heparinized blood were centrifuged, and the buffy coat was aliquoted, frozen at -30°C, then stored at -80°C. QIAGEN kits were used to extract genomic DNA from the buffy coat specimens. Using the immunoSEQ assay, multiplex PCR amplified TCR beta CDR3 regions from an average of approximately 1,200 ng of genomic DNA per sample. Primer bias was corrected in the assay by using a complete synthetic TCR repertoire to establish an amplification baseline. The amplicons were sequenced on the Illumina platform. The original methods were these. Sequences were error-corrected by clustering with frequency ratios and a modified nearest-neighbor algorithm, then analyzed in the immunoSEQ Analyzer with IMGT gene definitions. TCR richness and evenness were averaged over 20 rarefaction repeats at each rarefaction depth, excluding samples with fewer sequences than the depth. Wilcoxon rank sum tests with FDR correction were used to compare relative abundances of V, D and J genes between the groups. In the blinded duplicates, the intraclass correlation was over 95% for TCR richness and averaged around 78% across 66 gene segments. TCRdb re-hosts the immuneACCESS table, in-frame sequences only. Its copies lack some clones; in the studies checked, an unresolved V gene accounts for under half of them, and the cause for the rest is not known. The V and J calls and clone size are taken from that table; D and trimming were inferred from the DNA. This sample's table carries over 30,000 clones. About 6.8% of the sample lies in the top ten.

The sample is drawn from a study of T cells in women clearing cervical HPV infection (dated 2018 in TCRdb). In terms of the full investigation: The cases were 25 to 30 women with histologically confirmed HPV16-related CIN3 or worse, and 2 of those women had invasive cancers. Since only a few of the women had HLA typing available, the possibility that HLA type was acting as a confounder could not be ruled out. Blood from cases was collected at the visit where the lesion was first found, while blood from controls was collected once the infection could no longer be detected. Five blinded duplicates per group were added as quality controls, so that approximately 60 samples were obtained: some 50 participants and around 10 replicates. A median age of approximately 30 years was observed in cases versus 37 to 40 in controls, and no significant differences in baseline characteristics were found. The parent cohort enrolled 9,800 or so women aged 18 or older in Guanacaste, Costa Rica, during about 1992 to 1994 and followed them for roughly seven years. Nested within Costa Rica's Guanacaste HPV Natural History Study, an exploratory proof-of-principle case-control study compared TCR repertoires across cervical HPV16 outcomes. Cases and controls were matched on year of sample collection and on age within five years. Controls were more than 20 women whose single incident HPV16 infection cleared within 12 months without precancer or cancer developing. For cases, a median interval of about 150 days, with an interquartile range of 90 to 200 days, was observed between lesion detection and blood sampling.

General conclusions and limits of the study: Whether associations preceded infection or resulted from infection could not be shown with the cross-sectional design, and effector/memory subsets and HPV-specific T cells were not isolated. Significantly higher TCR repertoire richness was observed in CIN3+ cases than in controls across sequencing depths, whereas no difference in evenness was found. TRBV6-7 relative abundance was lower in cases than in controls (roughly 0.12% versus 0.17%; Bonferroni P = 0.0008). Because the number of T cells per sample was unknown, the richness differences could reflect varying T-cell content rather than repertoire biology. Cases were distinguished from controls with an estimated AUC of 0.65 to 0.85 by random forest classifiers combining richness and V gene abundances.

According to the germline V gene, CDR1 reads SNHLY and CDR2 reads FYNNEI. The V end loses 8 bases and the J end loses 0 bases, and a stretch of 11 bases separates them. Reading from cysteine to phenylalanine, the CDR3 counts 14 amino acids. Shown are 33 bases from within the CDR3, in frame from base 1. The chain employs TRBV2 and TRBJ1-3, and possibly TRBD1, on 5 matching bases. The clonotype originates from a woman aged 18 to 75 with a cervical HPV16 infection that either progressed to CIN3+ or cleared (not recorded which). Sequencing input: blood buffy coat. CDR3 DNA, as far as it was read: TGTGCCAGCGCAGGGTTCTACTCTGGAAACACC. This gives the protein CASAGFYSGNT. The CDR3 reads in full as CASAGFYSGNTIYF.